The 28 T cell receptor beta chains reported below all come from one sample, sequenced in a study of blood T cell repertoires in COVID-19. Using immunoSEQ multiplex PCR, the repertoire was profiled, and TCRdb retains in-frame clones only, with some absent. The data show more than 250,000 clones, around 90% seen once. Input material: peripheral blood. The receptors come from a woman in her fifties or sixties with COVID-19, enrolled during active disease.

This chain connects TRBV5-8 to TRBJ1-6; D is ambiguous. Between the trimmed V and J ends, which lost 0 bases and 5 bases, there was a span of 6 bases. The CDR3 is made up of 14 amino acids. Germline V gene data show CDR1 as SGHTS and CDR2 as YDEGEE. The DNA for the CDR3 is TGTGCCAGCAGCTTGGATAGAAATAATTCACCCCTCCACTTT. As protein: CASSLDRNNSPLHF. The full variable domain, in which reference TRBV5-8 and TRBJ1-6 provide the parts outside the CDR3, is EAGVTQSPTHLIKTRGQQATLRCSPISGHTSVYWYQQALGLGLQFLLWYDEGEERNRGNFPPRFSGRQFPNYSSELNVNALELEDSALYLCASSLDRNNSPLHFGNGTRLTVT.

The chain employs TRBV18 and TRBJ1-6; 9 bases agree with TRBD1. Trimming removed 5 bases from V and 7 bases from J; junction bases left unmatched: 6. The germline V gene has CDR1 KGHSH and CDR2 LQKENI. This CDR3 is built from 15 residues. The CDR3 loop is CASSWGQGGNSPLHF. CDR3 nucleotide sequence: TGTGCCAGCTCATGGGGACAGGGAGGCAATTCACCCCTCCACTTT.

V usage is TRBV25-1 and J usage is TRBJ1-6; 9 nucleotides line up with TRBD1. The length of the CDR3 is 15 residues. J gave up 5 bases and V 7 bases, and 6 bases lay outside the gene matches. Germline V gene lookup returns CDR1 MGHDK and CDR2 SYGVNS. Here the CDR3 DNA reads TGTGCCAGCAATGATGGACAGGGGAATAATTCACCCCTCCACTTT. Its protein product is CASNDGQGNNSPLHF.

V gene TRBV27 combines with J gene TRBJ1-5; 7 bases are a match to TRBD1. Trimming cost V 5 bases and J 6 bases; bases outside gene matches: 7. The CDR3 consists of 14 residues. CDR1 is MNHEY and CDR2 is SMNVEV in the germline V gene (reference sequence). The CDR3 DNA follows: TGTGCCAGCAGTCCCCCCCCAGGGGGTCAGCCCCAGCATTTT. It is translated as CASSPPPGGQPQHF.

The chain employs TRBV15 and TRBJ2-5; the match to TRBD1 covers 9 bases. The ends lost 5 bases at V and 2 bases at J; junction bases unmatched: 9. From germline, CDR1 is LNHNV and CDR2 YYDKDF (reference sequence). CDR3 length equals 16 residues. CDR3 protein: CATSRKTGTGQETQYF. CDR3 bases: TGTGCCACCAGCCGAAAAACCGGGACAGGGCAAGAGACCCAGTACTTC.

The rearrangement uses TRBV7-9 and TRBJ1-1, with D tentatively TRBD1 (6 bases). Trimming pared 7 bases from V and 4 bases from J, leaving 16 bases between. Germline-derived CDR1 and CDR2 are SEHNR and FQNEAQ (reference sequence). The CDR3 spans 14 residues. CDR3: CASMRIGGRTEAFF. The CDR3 region has the DNA TGTGCCAGCATGAGAATCGGGGGGCGCACTGAAGCTTTCTTT.

The V call is TRBV30, the J call TRBJ1-1, with D perhaps matching TRBD1 (6 bases). Germline V lookup: CDR1 GTSNPN, CDR2 SVGIG (reference sequence). CDR3 size: 12 residues. Between the trimmed V and J ends, which lost 8 bases and 1 base, there was a span of 11 bases. This chain's CDR3 is CARLTGNTEAFF. The CDR3 DNA reads as TGTGCCCGCCTGACAGGGAACACTGAAGCTTTCTTT.

The V and J genes are TRBV5-5 and TRBJ2-4; D may be TRBD1 (7 bases). The germline V and J ends were trimmed by 0 bases and 8 bases, with 12 bases remaining between them. The CDR3 runs to 14 residues. CDR1 and CDR2 (germline): SGHKS, YYEKEE (reference sequence). For the CDR3, the DNA is TGTGCCAGCAGCTTGGTTCTCAGGGGGGACATTCAGTACTTC. This sequence encodes CASSLVLRGDIQYF.

The sample holds one count of this clone. This chain links TRBV27 with TRBJ2-3; TRBD2 might be the D (5 bases). The V end was cut by 7 bases, the J end by 0 bases, with 14 bases between. Germline loops: CDR1 MNHEY, CDR2 SMNVEV (reference sequence). CDR3 length: 15 amino acids. CDR3 nucleotides: TGTGCCAGCAAGCGGAGGTACACCAGCACAGATACGCAGTATTTT. This codes for CASKRRYTSTDTQYF.

This chain joins TRBV12-3 or TRBV12-4 and TRBJ2-7, with 7 bases matching TRBD1. V lost 6 bases, J lost 4 bases, and 6 bases stayed unmatched. The CDR3 contains 13 residues. CDR3 sequence reads: CASRGGLAYEQYF. The DNA of the CDR3 is TGTGCCAGCAGAGGGGGCCTAGCTTACGAGCAGTACTTC.

The gene calls are TRBV23-1 and TRBJ2-5; TRBD1 matches 10 bases. TRBV23-1 is filed as an ORF, its function uncertain. The CDR3 is 18 amino acids. J was trimmed by 2 bases and V by 0 bases; bases with no gene match: 9. CDR3 residues: CASSQSTGGAGLQETQYF. Here the CDR3 DNA reads TGCGCCAGCAGTCAATCGACAGGGGGCGCAGGCCTTCAAGAGACCCAGTACTTC.

The chain has TRBV12-5 and TRBJ2-7; D is unresolved. Germline V lookup: CDR1 LGHNT, CDR2 FRNRAP. The CDR3 has 13 amino acids. V was shortened by 3 bases and J by 0 bases, with 6 bases between the two germline ends. The CDR3 sequence is CASGFAVSYEQYF. The CDR3 nucleotides read TGTGCTAGTGGTTTCGCGGTCTCCTACGAGCAGTACTTC.

The rearrangement links TRBV7-2 to TRBJ2-7, with TRBD2 matching 10 bases. Germline CDR1 SGHTA, CDR2 FQGNSA. The trim removed 1 base at V and 2 bases at J, leaving 5 bases unmatched. This CDR3 has 16 residues. The CDR3 loop reads CASSLGLAGVPYEQYF. In DNA form, the CDR3 reads TGTGCCAGCAGCTTAGGGCTAGCGGGAGTCCCCTACGAGCAGTACTTC. Complete variable domain (other parts from reference TRBV7-2 and TRBJ2-7): GAGVSQSPSNKVTEKGKDVELRCDPISGHTALYWYRQSLGQGLEFLIYFQGNSAPDKSGLPSDRFSAERTGGSVSTLTIQRTQQEDSAVYLCASSLGLAGVPYEQYFGPGTRLTVT.

The chain has TRBV15 and TRBJ2-1; D remains ambiguous. Germline CDR1 LNHNV, CDR2 YYDKDF (reference sequence). V lost 8 bases, J lost 0 bases, and 11 bases lay in between. CDR3 length: 14 amino acids. CDR3 in DNA: TGTGCCACCCGAAGCTCGAGCTCCTACAATGAGCAGTTCTTC. This gives the protein CATRSSSSYNEQFF.

This rearrangement joins TRBV19 to TRBJ2-7, with D uncertain. This CDR3 is 12 amino acids long. Deletions cut 0 bases from V and 6 bases from J, with 6 bases between. Per germline, CDR1 LNHDA and CDR2 SQIVND (reference sequence). CDR3 residues: CASSIDPSEQYF. CDR3 DNA sequence: TGTGCCAGTAGTATAGATCCATCCGAGCAGTACTTC. Together with reference TRBV19 and TRBJ2-7, the CDR3 gives the full variable domain: DGGITQSPKYLFRKEGQNVTLSCEQNLNHDAMYWYRQDPGQGLRLIYYSQIVNDFQKGDIAEGYSVSREKKESFPLTVTSAQKNPTAFYLCASSIDPSEQYFGPGTRLTVT.

This clone has only a few counts. V and J are TRBV15 and TRBJ1-3; 9 bases are shared with TRBD1. With 5 bases clipped from V and 0 bases from J, the junction kept 8 bases outside the gene matches. The CDR3 length is 17 residues. Germline assignment: CDR1 LNHNV and CDR2 YYDKDF (reference sequence). The CDR3 loop is CATSADRGDHSGNTIYF. The DNA for the CDR3 is TGTGCCACCAGCGCGGACAGGGGCGATCACTCTGGAAACACCATATATTTT.

The chain recombines TRBV3-1 (or the pseudogene TRBV3-2) with TRBJ2-1; 9 bases match TRBD2. This CDR3 contains 17 residues. Looked up from germline, CDR1 is LGHDT and CDR2 is YNNKEL (reference sequence). The junction had 11 bases not matched to a gene; V was cut back by 0 bases and J by 8 bases. The DNA of the CDR3 is TGTGCCAGCAGCCAAGATACTAGCGGGTCCATAGGCGATGAGCAGTTCTTC. Translation gives CASSQDTSGSIGDEQFF.

The V gene is TRBV4-2, the J gene TRBJ2-1, with D possibly being TRBD2 (5 bases). V was shortened by 5 bases and J by 8 bases, with 25 bases between the two germline ends. Per germline, CDR1 LGHNA and CDR2 YNFKEQ. CDR3 length: 17 residues. DNA for the CDR3: TGTGCCAGCAGCAGGACTCCCAAAGGAGAGACAAATGATGAGCAGTTCTTC. This sequence encodes CASSRTPKGETNDEQFF.

The chain recombines TRBV2 with TRBJ2-7; 12 bases match TRBD1. V gave up 6 bases and J gave up 7 bases; unmatched junction bases: 7. This CDR3 has 14 amino acids. The germline V gene has CDR1 SNHLY and CDR2 FYNNEI. The CDR3 here is CASRRGQGAGEQYF. The CDR3 nucleotides are TGTGCCAGCAGGAGGGGACAGGGGGCGGGGGAGCAGTACTTC.

The sample holds a few counts of this clone. The genes are TRBV30 and TRBJ1-1; D unclear. Germline V gene lookup returns CDR1 GTSNPN and CDR2 SVGIG (reference sequence). V dropped 2 bases and J dropped 0 bases, with 4 bases sitting between them. This CDR3 has 12 residues. The CDR3 DNA reads as TGTGCCTGGAGTCAGTTGAACACTGAAGCTTTCTTT. Translating gives CAWSQLNTEAFF.

V and J are TRBV18 and TRBJ1-1, with TRBD1 identical over 8 bases. With 1 base clipped from V and 6 bases from J, the junction kept 7 bases outside the gene matches. Germline V gives CDR1 KGHSH, CDR2 LQKENI. This CDR3 is built from 15 residues. This CDR3 is CASSPQTGGFPEAFF. The CDR3 DNA follows: TGTGCCAGCTCACCACAAACAGGGGGATTTCCTGAAGCTTTCTTT.

This rearrangement joins TRBV10-3 to TRBJ1-2, with 7 bases identical to TRBD1. The CDR3 contains 17 residues. Germline loops: CDR1 ENHRY, CDR2 SYGVKD. Trimming cost V 6 bases and J 2 bases; bases outside gene matches: 15. CDR3 loop: CAISRQGPKGGNYGYTF. Here the CDR3 DNA reads TGTGCCATCAGCCGACAGGGCCCAAAGGGTGGAAACTATGGCTACACCTTC.

The CDR3 is CASSQEGQQNSPLHF. As DNA, the CDR3 is TGCGCCAGCAGTCAGGAAGGACAGCAAAATTCACCCCTCCACTTT. The V gene is TRBV23-1, the J gene TRBJ1-6, with a possible D match to TRBD1 (6 bases). TRBV23-1 is sorted into the ORF group, with uncertain function. This CDR3 comprises 15 residues. V was trimmed by 3 bases and J by 7 bases, leaving 13 bases between them.

The rearrangement uses TRBV29-1 and TRBJ2-2; the D gene is possibly TRBD1 (6 bases). Trimming took 6 bases from V and 0 from J, leaving 11 bases between them. Looked up from germline, CDR1 is SQVTM and CDR2 is ANQGSEA. The CDR3 totals 14 residues. The CDR3 loop is CSVGQNANTGELFF. In DNA form, the CDR3 reads TGCAGCGTCGGACAGAACGCGAACACCGGGGAGCTGTTTTTT.

The chain couples TRBV7-9 to TRBJ2-1; D unclear. Germline loops: CDR1 SEHNR, CDR2 FQNEAQ (reference sequence). This CDR3 region has 10 residues. V gave up 5 bases and J gave up 14 bases, with 10 bases separating them. CDR3 amino acids: CASSPKNEFF. CDR3 nucleotide sequence: TGTGCCAGCAGCCCTAAGAACGAGTTCTTC.

The chain is built from TRBV18 and TRBJ2-1; 11 bases are a match to TRBD2. Germline assignment: CDR1 KGHSH and CDR2 LQKENI. The ends lost 3 bases at V and 0 bases at J; junction bases unmatched: 1. The CDR3 runs to 16 residues. CDR3 loop: CASSPLAGGSYNEQFF. The CDR3 nucleotides are TGTGCCAGCTCACCCCTAGCGGGAGGCTCCTACAATGAGCAGTTCTTC.

The gene calls are TRBV2 and TRBJ1-2; no clear D gene. Deletions cut 0 bases from V and 1 base from J, with 9 bases between. The CDR3 consists of 15 residues. CDR1 and CDR2 from the germline V gene are SNHLY and FYNNEI. The CDR3 bases are TGTGCCAGCAGTGAAGCGCCGGGAGATAACTATGGCTACACCTTC. Translation gives CASSEAPGDNYGYTF.

The chain has TRBV30 and TRBJ1-2; 7 nucleotides match TRBD1. This CDR3 contains 14 residues. J was trimmed by 7 bases and V by 4 bases; bases with no gene match: 12. Germline V gene sequence: CDR1 GTSNPN, CDR2 SVGIG (reference sequence). CDR3 loop: CAWTLTQGILGYTF. CDR3 nucleotide sequence: TGTGCCTGGACCCTTACACAGGGGATCCTTGGCTACACCTTC.